This T cell receptor beta chain was captured in a study of beta chain features in type 1 diabetes. General study findings and limits: PCR might pick shorter templates more often, in the same way for patients and controls.

Only one heparinised blood draw was taken per donor, and its volume averaged about 120 mL. The CDR3 spans 14 residues. Germline loops: CDR1 SGHRS, CDR2 YFSETQ. The V gene end was trimmed by 9 bases and the J gene end by 3 bases; junction bases not matched to a gene: 9. For this clone: What it recognizes is unknown.

Isolated RNA was reverse transcribed in full, so expressed TCRB transcripts were sequenced. TCRdb keeps only in-frame clones here, not all; method: immunoSEQ multiplex PCR. The sample has 600,000 to 650,000 clones; roughly 15% are singletons. V and J are TRBV5-1 and TRBJ2-5, with 9 bases that match TRBD1. This sequence originates from a man younger than 30 in good health. The sequencing sample was made of naive CD4+ T cells from blood. The CDR3 loop is CATKQGAIKETQYF. The CDR3 coding sequence is TGCGCCACCAAACAGGGGGCGATTAAAGAGACCCAGTACTTC.